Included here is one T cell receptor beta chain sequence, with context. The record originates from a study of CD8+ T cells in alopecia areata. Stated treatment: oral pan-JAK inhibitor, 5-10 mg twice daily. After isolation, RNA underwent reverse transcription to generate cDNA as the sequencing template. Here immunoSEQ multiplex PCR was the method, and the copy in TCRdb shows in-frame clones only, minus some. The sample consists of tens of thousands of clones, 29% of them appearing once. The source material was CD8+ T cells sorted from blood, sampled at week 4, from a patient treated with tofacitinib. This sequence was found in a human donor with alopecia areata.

The CDR3 DNA follows: TGTGCCAGCAGCTCTCCCCAGGAACAGATTGCTGAAGCTTTCTTT. It translates to CASSSPQEQIAEAFF. V gene TRBV7-9 combines with J gene TRBJ1-1, with no clear D. Germline CDR1 reads SEHNR; CDR2 reads FQNEAQ (reference sequence). Trimming pared 4 bases from V and 6 bases from J, leaving 18 bases between. This CDR3 spans 15 amino acids.